The text below deals with one T cell receptor beta chain. Its target is not known. Germline V CDR1 and CDR2: WNHNN, SYGVQD (reference sequence). V dropped 7 bases and J dropped 0; count of bases not matched to a gene: 3. The CDR3 spans 14 residues. The sample is drawn from a study of siplizumab effects on memory and regulatory T cells. Overall study findings and caveats: Proliferating clones, CD4+ or CD8+, lacked an assignable naive or memory phenotype in roughly 75-96% of cases. The alloresponse seemed to draw substantially on naive T cells, which appeared more diverse than memory cells.

Per sample, the assay covered approximately 100,000 TCR templates. Some clones are missing from TCRdb's copy, which holds only in-frame ones; the method was immunoSEQ multiplex PCR. The top ten clones hold 0.25% to 0.35% of a sample with 110,000 or so clones, approximately 94% of them seen once. This sequence was found in a human donor in good health. The chain couples TRBV10-1 to TRBJ2-1; 7 positions match TRBD2. Specimen: CD4+ T cells sorted from blood. This CDR3 is CASTAGSSYNEQFF. The DNA for the CDR3 is TGCGCCAGCACAGCGGGGAGCTCCTACAATGAGCAGTTCTTC.